The T cell receptor beta chain under discussion was sequenced for a study of control samples from healthy donors and cancer patients. Clones were sequenced by immunoSEQ multiplex PCR, and TCRdb holds only the in-frame ones, with some missing. The sample yields about 90,000 clones, approximately 90% seen once. The CDR3 is 13 residues long. The germline V gene encodes CDR1 MNHEY and CDR2 SMNVEV (reference sequence). Trimming cost V 6 bases and J 1 base, with 9 bases left between them. The chain uses TRBV27 and TRBJ1-1; D perhaps matches TRBD1 (5 bases). Source material: blood. The receptor was isolated from a woman under 30 in good health. CDR3 residues: CASSPRGNTEAFF. The DNA of the CDR3 is TGTGCCAGCAGCCCTAGGGGGAACACTGAAGCTTTCTTT.